The TCR beta chain under discussion was sequenced for a study of cytomegalovirus exposure and HLA in healthy donors. As for the study in general: In a later analysis, it was reported that the 110 or so validation repertoires had been produced on the same platform as the 670 or so repertoires belonging to the first cohort. Study results and caveats: There were around 160 TCR beta chains listed as cytomegalovirus-associated.

Assay used: immunoSEQ multiplex PCR; TCRdb lists only in-frame clones, some missing. The table records 150,000 to 200,000 clones, roughly 89% of them present only once. As for this clone: Antigen unknown.

The CDR3 has 14 amino acids. Germline V gene sequence: CDR1 MNHNS, CDR2 SASEGT. V lost 4 bases and J lost 4; bases outside the gene matches: 7. This receptor was taken from a man aged 18-30 years in good health and CMV-seropositive. The specimen was PBMCs. This sequence joins TRBV6-1 and TRBJ2-7; 7 bases line up with TRBD2. CDR3 DNA sequence: TGTGCCAGCAGTGTTTTGGCGGGAGAATACGAGCAGTACTTC. This sequence encodes CASSVLAGEYEQYF.